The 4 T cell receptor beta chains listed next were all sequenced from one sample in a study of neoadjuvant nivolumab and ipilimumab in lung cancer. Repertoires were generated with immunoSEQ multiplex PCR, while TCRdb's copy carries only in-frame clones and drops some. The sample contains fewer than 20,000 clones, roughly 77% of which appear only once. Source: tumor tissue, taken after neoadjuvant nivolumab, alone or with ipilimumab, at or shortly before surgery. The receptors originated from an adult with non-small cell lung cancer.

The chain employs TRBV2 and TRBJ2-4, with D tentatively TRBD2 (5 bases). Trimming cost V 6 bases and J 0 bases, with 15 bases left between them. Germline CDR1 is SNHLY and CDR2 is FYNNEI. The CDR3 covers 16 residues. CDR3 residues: CASSWTPRGAKNIQYF. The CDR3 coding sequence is TGTGCCAGCAGCTGGACTCCTAGAGGAGCCAAAAACATTCAGTACTTC.

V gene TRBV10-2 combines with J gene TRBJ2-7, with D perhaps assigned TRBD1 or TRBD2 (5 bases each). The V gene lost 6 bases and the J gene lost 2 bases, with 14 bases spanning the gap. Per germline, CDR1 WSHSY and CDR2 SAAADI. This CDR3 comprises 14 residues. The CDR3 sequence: CASRAGTDAYEQYF. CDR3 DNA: TGCGCCAGCAGAGCCGGGACGGACGCCTACGAGCAGTACTTC.

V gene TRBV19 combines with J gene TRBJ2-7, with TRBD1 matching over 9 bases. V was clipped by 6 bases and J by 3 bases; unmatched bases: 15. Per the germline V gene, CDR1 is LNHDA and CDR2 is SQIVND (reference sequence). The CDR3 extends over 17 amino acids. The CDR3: CASSPTGGASGNYEQYF. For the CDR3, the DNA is TGTGCCAGTAGCCCGACAGGGGGTGCTAGCGGAAACTACGAGCAGTACTTC.

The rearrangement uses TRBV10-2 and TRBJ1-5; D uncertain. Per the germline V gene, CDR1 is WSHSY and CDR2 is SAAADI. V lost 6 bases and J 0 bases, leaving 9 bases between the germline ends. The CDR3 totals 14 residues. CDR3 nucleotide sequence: TGCGCCAGCAGGCGGACTGATAGCAATCAGCCCCAGCATTTT. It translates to CASRRTDSNQPQHF.